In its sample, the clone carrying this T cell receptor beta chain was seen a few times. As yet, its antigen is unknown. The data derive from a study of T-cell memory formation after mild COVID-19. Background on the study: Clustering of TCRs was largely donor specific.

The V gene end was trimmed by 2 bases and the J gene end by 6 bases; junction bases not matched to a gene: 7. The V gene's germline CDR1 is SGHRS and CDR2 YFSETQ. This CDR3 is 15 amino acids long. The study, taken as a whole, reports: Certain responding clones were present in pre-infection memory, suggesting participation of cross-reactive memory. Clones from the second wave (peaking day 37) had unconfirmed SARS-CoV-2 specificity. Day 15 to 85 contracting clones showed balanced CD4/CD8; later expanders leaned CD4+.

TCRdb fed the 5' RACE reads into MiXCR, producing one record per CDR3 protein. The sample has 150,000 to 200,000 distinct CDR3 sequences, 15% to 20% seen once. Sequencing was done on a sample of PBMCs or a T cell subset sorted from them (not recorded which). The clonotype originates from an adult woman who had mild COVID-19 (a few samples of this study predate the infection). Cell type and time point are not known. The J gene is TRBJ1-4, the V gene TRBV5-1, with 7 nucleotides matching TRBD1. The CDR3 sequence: CASSFGGQTYEKLFF. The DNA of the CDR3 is TGCGCCAGCAGCTTCGGGGGACAGACCTATGAAAAACTGTTTTTT.